The text below deals with one T cell receptor beta chain. What it binds is not known. This entry comes from a study of CD8 T cells in Susac syndrome. Findings of the study overall: By the study's own acknowledgment, its TCR sequencing and HLA analysis included relatively few individuals.

Random hexamers primed reverse transcription of about 0.45 to 1 ug RNA. The TCR beta CDR3 was amplified by immunoSEQ multiplex PCR across 54 Vbeta, 13 Jbeta. TCRdb used MiXCR to reprocess the immunoSEQ multiplex PCR reads, holding one entry per CDR3 protein. The table records a few hundred thousand distinct CDR3 sequences, more than 80% of them present only once. The multiple sclerosis control group was made up of treatment-naive patients with stable or active relapsing-remitting disease. Both CD4+ and CD8+ T cells were negatively isolated, and TEMRA cells underwent FACS enrichment. The CDR3 sequence is 18 residues long. V was shortened by 2 bases and J by 0 bases, with 20 bases between the two germline ends. From germline, CDR1 is MNHEY and CDR2 SVGAGI.

The sequenced material came from CD8+ T cells from PBMCs. The receptor comes from a human donor with multiple sclerosis. The chain combines TRBV6-5 with TRBJ2-7; D possibly corresponds to TRBD2 (6 bases). Here the CDR3 DNA reads TGTGCCAGCAGTTACACCTTACCCCGGGGGAGCGTCTCCTACGAGCAGTACTTC. Protein: CASSYTLPRGSVSYEQYF.